The subject of this entry is one T cell receptor (beta chain). This specimen belongs to a study of blood T cell repertoires in COVID-19. Enrolment of Seattle patients took place during active infection, and they were followed longitudinally. Original data processing: Cell counts per sample came from amplifying reference gene primers. The repertoire was sequenced with immunoSEQ multiplex PCR; TCRdb's copy has only in-frame clones and lacks some. That table gives V, J and clone size, and the DNA gave D and trimming. The sample comprises approximately 160,000 clones, approximately 95% of which are singletons, and less than 2% rests with the top ten. The receptor was isolated from a woman aged 55-69 years with COVID-19, enrolled during active disease. The sequenced sample consisted of peripheral blood.

The chain's CDR3 is CASSLPGQPQHF. Here the CDR3 DNA reads TGTGCCAGCAGCCTGCCCGGTCAGCCCCAGCATTTT. This chain connects TRBV3-1 (or the pseudogene TRBV3-2) to TRBJ1-5, with unresolved D. V was trimmed by 4 bases and J by 6 bases, leaving 7 bases between them. CDR1 and CDR2 (germline): LGHDT, YNNKEL (reference sequence). The CDR3 runs 12 residues.